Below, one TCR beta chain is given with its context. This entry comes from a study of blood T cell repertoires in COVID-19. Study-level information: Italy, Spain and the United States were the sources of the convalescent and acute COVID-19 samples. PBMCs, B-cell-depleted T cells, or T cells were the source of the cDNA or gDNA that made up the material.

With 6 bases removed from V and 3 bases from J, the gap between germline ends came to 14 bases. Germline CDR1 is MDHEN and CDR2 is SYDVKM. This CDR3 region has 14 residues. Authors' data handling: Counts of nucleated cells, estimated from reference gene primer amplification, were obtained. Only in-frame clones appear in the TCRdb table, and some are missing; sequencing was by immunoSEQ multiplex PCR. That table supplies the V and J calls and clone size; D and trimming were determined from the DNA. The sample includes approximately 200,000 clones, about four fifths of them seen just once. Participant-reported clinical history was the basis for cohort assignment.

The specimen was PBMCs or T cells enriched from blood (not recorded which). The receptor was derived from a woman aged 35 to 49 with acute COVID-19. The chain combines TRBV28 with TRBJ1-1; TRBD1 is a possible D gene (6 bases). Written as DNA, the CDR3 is TGTGCCAGCAGCGACCTACAGGGCTACACTGAAGCTTTCTTT. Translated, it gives CASSDLQGYTEAFF.